The 13 T cell receptor beta chains listed next were all sequenced from one sample in a study of tumor-infiltrating lymphocytes in oesophageal squamous cell carcinoma. From the PCR reads, TCRdb called clonotypes with MiXCR, one entry per CDR3 protein. The sample holds about 12,000 distinct CDR3 sequences; roughly 54% are singletons and the top ten take about 35%. Source material: esophageal tumor tissue. The receptor source for this set is a female donor with esophageal squamous cell carcinoma.

This clonotype showed up just once. The chain carries TRBV12-3 or TRBV12-4 and TRBJ2-1; 10 bases agree with TRBD1. With 3 bases clipped from V and 10 bases from J, the junction kept 6 bases outside the gene matches. The CDR3 is made up of 14 amino acids. CDR3 sequence reads: CASSFTGTGAEQFF. CDR3 DNA sequence: TGTGCCAGCAGTTTCACCGGGACAGGGGCGGAGCAGTTCTTC.

This clonotype was picked up a small number of times. J is TRBJ1-6 and V is TRBV14, with TRBD1 as a possible D gene (6 bases). V was clipped by 6 bases and J by 4 bases, with 10 bases between them. This CDR3 has 14 amino acids. Per germline, CDR1 SGHDN and CDR2 FVKESK. The CDR3 region is CASSHRAYNSPLHF. CDR3 coding DNA: TGTGCCAGCAGTCACAGGGCTTATAATTCACCCCTCCACTTT. The entire variable domain, with the rest obtained from reference TRBV14 and TRBJ1-6, is as follows: EAGVTQFPSHSVIEKGQTVTLRCDPISGHDNLYWYRRVMGKEIKFLLHFVKESKQDESGMPNNRFLAERTGGTYSTLKVQPAELEDSGVYFCASSHRAYNSPLHFGNGTRLTVT.

There are a few counts of this clonotype. This chain connects TRBV7-9 to TRBJ1-5, with 7 bases identical to TRBD1. The CDR3 runs 14 residues. Germline values: CDR1 SEHNR, CDR2 FQNEAQ (reference sequence). Trimming at V came to 5 bases and at J to 2 bases, leaving 3 bases not matched to a gene. The CDR3 DNA follows: TGTGCCAGCAGCAGTACAGGGGGCAATCAGCCCCAGCATTTT. It yields the protein CASSSTGGNQPQHF. The whole variable domain, remainder taken from reference TRBV7-9 and TRBJ1-5, is DTGVSQNPRHKITKRGQNVTFRCDPISEHNRLYWYRQTLGQGPEFLTYFQNEAQLEKSRLLSDRFSAERPKGSFSTLEIQRTEQGDSAMYLCASSSTGGNQPQHFGDGTRLSIL.

This clonotype was detected only a few times. This chain joins TRBV7-2 and TRBJ2-5; D is unclear. The better agreement between TRBJ2-1 and the DNA end casts doubt on the J call. This CDR3 is built from 16 residues. CDR1 is SGHTA and CDR2 is FQGNSA in the germline V gene. CDR3 amino acids: CASSLENTVRYNEQFF. CDR3 nucleotide sequence: TGTGCCAGCAGCTTAGAGAACACAGTAAGGTACAATGAGCAGTTCTTC.

This clonotype came up many times. V usage is TRBV6-1 and J usage is TRBJ1-2, with D unresolved. V was trimmed by 6 bases and J by 0 bases, leaving 11 bases between them. Germline V gene lookup returns CDR1 MNHNS and CDR2 SASEGT. The CDR3 is made up of 14 amino acids. CDR3 protein: CASSYTTANYGYTF. In nucleotides, the CDR3 is TGTGCCAGCAGCTACACAACCGCTAACTATGGCTACACCTTC.

About this clonotype itself: Germline is not matched at one junction end, which may reflect a read error. The chain is built from TRBV7-6 and TRBJ2-6; D remains ambiguous. TRBJ2-1 matches the DNA end more closely, so the J call is doubtful. CDR1 is SGHVS and CDR2 is FNYEAQ in the germline V gene. The CDR3 is made up of 15 amino acids. CDR3 residues: CASSLGPEKIYEQFF. The CDR3 DNA reads as TGTGCTAGCAGCTTAGGGCCGGAGAAGATCTACGAGCAGTTCTTC.

Judged by abundance, this clonotype is large (0.1 to 1%). The chain links TRBV7-2 to TRBJ2-1; no reliable D call. The V gene lost 2 bases and the J gene lost 8 bases, with 4 bases spanning the gap. Germline-derived CDR1 and CDR2 are SGHTA and FQGNSA. The CDR3 has 11 residues. The CDR3 sequence is CASSLRHEQFF. DNA of the CDR3: TGTGCCAGCAGCTTACGGCATGAGCAGTTCTTC. The full variable domain, in which reference TRBV7-2 and TRBJ2-1 provide the parts outside the CDR3, is GAGVSQSPSNKVTEKGKDVELRCDPISGHTALYWYRQSLGQGLEFLIYFQGNSAPDKSGLPSDRFSAERTGGSVSTLTIQRTQQEDSAVYLCASSLRHEQFFGPGTRLTVL.

As to this clonotype: At one end, the junction sequence differs from germline, possibly due to a read error. The genes are TRBV7-6 and TRBJ2-1; D may be TRBD2 (6 bases). Germline V lookup: CDR1 SGHVS, CDR2 FNYEAQ. CDR3 length: 15 amino acids. CDR3 region: CASSLRAGSYNEQFF. The CDR3 coding sequence is TGTGCTAGCAGCTTACGAGCGGGTTCATACAATGAGCAGTTCTTC.

The chain recombines TRBV18 with TRBJ2-3; no clear D gene. The end of the DNA aligns better with TRBJ2-7, so the J call may be wrong. The CDR3 is made up of 12 amino acids. The germline gives CDR1 KGHSH, CDR2 LQKENI. DNA of the CDR3: TGTGCCAGCTCACCAGAACAAGATACGCAGTACTTC. Its protein product is CASSPEQDTQYF.

In its sample, this clonotype was seen many times. The V call is TRBV6-1, the J call TRBJ2-7; D call uncertain. The CDR3 consists of 14 residues. Germline lookup yields CDR1 MNHNS and CDR2 SASEGT. Trimming pared 5 bases from V and 0 bases from J, leaving 11 bases between. The CDR3 spells CASSFDQYSYEQYF. CDR3 nucleotide sequence: TGTGCCAGCAGTTTCGACCAATACTCCTACGAGCAGTACTTC.

This clonotype was found a few times. This chain connects TRBV7-6 to TRBJ2-1, with 10 bases matching TRBD1. The CDR3 has 18 residues. Trimming cost V 4 bases and J 1 base; bases outside gene matches: 10. Per the germline V gene, CDR1 is SGHVS and CDR2 is FNYEAQ. CDR3 amino acids: CASSSRPDRGQSYNEQFF. CDR3 nucleotides: TGTGCCAGCAGCTCCAGGCCCGACAGGGGGCAGTCCTACAATGAGCAGTTCTTC.

This chain uses TRBV2 with TRBJ2-3, with 13 bases aligning to TRBD2. Matching the DNA end better, TRBJ2-7 makes the J call doubtful. The CDR3 has 14 residues. CDR1 SNHLY and CDR2 FYNNEI come from the germline V gene. CDR3 region: CASRPGLAGYEQYF. As DNA, the CDR3 is TGTGCCAGCAGACCGGGACTAGCGGGGTACGAGCAGTACTTC.

This clonotype has a count of ten or more. This chain connects TRBV25-1 to TRBJ2-5, with a tentative D call TRBD2 (5 bases). CDR3 length equals 14 residues. The germline V gene encodes CDR1 MGHDK and CDR2 SYGVNS. V was shortened by 2 bases and J by 5 bases, with 12 bases between the two germline ends. The CDR3 DNA reads TGTGCCAGCAGTGAAGGAGGTGCTCAGGAGACCCAGTACTTC. Translated, it gives CASSEGGAQETQYF.